These 16 T cell receptor beta chains share one sample of origin, sequenced in a study of T-cell memory formation after mild COVID-19. From the 5' RACE reads, TCRdb called clonotypes with MiXCR, one entry per CDR3 protein. The sample contains about 110,000 distinct CDR3 sequences, under 15% of which appear only once. The sequenced sample consisted of PBMCs or a T cell subset sorted from them (not recorded which). Receptor source: an adult woman who had mild COVID-19 (a few samples of this study predate the infection). Cell type and time point are not known.

The chain has TRBV3-1 and TRBJ1-4; D uncertain. The CDR3 is 13 residues long. The germline CDR1 and CDR2 sequences are LGHDT and YNNKEL (reference sequence). Deletions cut 3 bases from V and 7 bases from J, with 9 bases between. The CDR3 DNA reads as TGTGCCAGCAGCCACGTGGGAGTTGAAAAACTGTTTTTT. Translating it yields CASSHVGVEKLFF.

This clonotype was detected ten times or more. J is TRBJ2-7 and V is TRBV12-3 or TRBV12-4; D perhaps matches TRBD2 (5 bases). The CDR3 length is 12 residues. V lost 6 bases, J lost 5 bases, and 11 bases lay in between. CDR3 in amino acids: CASRMDSDEQYF. Written as DNA, the CDR3 is TGTGCCAGCAGAATGGATAGCGACGAGCAGTACTTC.

The V call is TRBV24-1, the J call TRBJ2-3; 13 bases line up with TRBD2. Germline V gene lookup returns CDR1 KGHDR and CDR2 SFDVKD. Trimming cost V 5 bases and J 2 bases; bases outside gene matches: 3. CDR3 length: 16 amino acids. CDR3 loop: CATSAGLAGLTDTQYF. The DNA of the CDR3 is TGTGCCACCAGTGCGGGACTAGCGGGACTCACAGATACGCAGTATTTT.

The gene calls are TRBV7-6 and TRBJ2-1, with no clear D. CDR1 is SGHVS, CDR2 FNYEAQ, per germline. The CDR3 is 13 amino acids. The V and J ends lost 1 base and 6 bases respectively, with 7 bases between them. CDR3 bases: TGTGCCAGCAGCTTAGGACATCCCAATGAGCAGTTCTTC. This translates into CASSLGHPNEQFF.

V and J are TRBV27 and TRBJ1-6, with D maybe TRBD1 (5 bases). The germline CDR1 and CDR2 sequences are MNHEY and SMNVEV (reference sequence). The germline V and J ends were trimmed by 5 bases and 7 bases, with 18 bases remaining between them. This CDR3 has 16 residues. CDR3 DNA sequence: TGTGCCAGCAGTCCCCGGGACCCCTGGAGCAATTCACCCCTCCACTTT. The encoded protein is CASSPRDPWSNSPLHF.

The V and J genes are TRBV6-5 and TRBJ2-5; 10 positions agree with TRBD2. CDR3 length: 15 residues. Germline assignment: CDR1 MNHEY and CDR2 SVGAGI. The junction had 10 bases not matched to a gene; V was cut back by 7 bases and J by 5 bases. CDR3 amino acids: CASTLLAGWEETQYF. CDR3 nucleotides: TGTGCCAGCACTCTACTAGCGGGATGGGAGGAGACCCAGTACTTC.

The chain links TRBV4-2 to TRBJ2-1; 9 bases match TRBD1. The CDR3 spans 16 residues. Per the germline V gene, CDR1 is LGHNA and CDR2 is YNFKEQ. V was clipped by 0 bases and J by 6 bases; unmatched bases: 6. The CDR3 spells CASSQDTGQGFNEQFF. CDR3 coding DNA: TGTGCCAGCAGCCAAGATACGGGACAGGGTTTCAATGAGCAGTTCTTC.

This clonotype was counted between two and nine times. The J gene is TRBJ2-1, the V gene TRBV9, with D unresolved. The length of the CDR3 is 16 residues. Germline CDR1 SGDLS, CDR2 YYNGEE. The V end lost 0 bases, the J end lost 0 bases, and 10 bases lay between the germline ends. The CDR3 protein is CASSVAGVSSYNEQFF. CDR3 nucleotide sequence: TGTGCCAGCAGCGTAGCTGGCGTGAGCTCCTACAATGAGCAGTTCTTC.

The chain is built from TRBV28 and TRBJ2-1; no reliable D call. Trimming left V 2 bases short and J 7 bases short, with 15 bases between. This CDR3 is 15 amino acids long. Germline V CDR1 and CDR2: MDHEN, SYDVKM. The CDR3 protein is CASSLGELLGNEQFF. CDR3 sequence (DNA): TGTGCCAGCAGTTTAGGCGAACTATTGGGGAATGAGCAGTTCTTC.

This clonotype was observed a handful of times. This sequence joins TRBV29-1 and TRBJ2-3; D is perhaps TRBD2 (6 bases). The V gene lost 0 bases and the J gene lost 2 bases, with 18 bases spanning the gap. This CDR3 has 17 amino acids. Germline CDR1 reads SQVTM; CDR2 reads ANQGSEA. The CDR3 sequence is CSVEERGGTHITDTQYF. CDR3 coding DNA: TGCAGCGTTGAAGAGAGGGGCGGGACTCATATCACAGATACGCAGTATTTT.

CDR3 loop: CSARDNSGANVLTF. The CDR3 region has the DNA TGCAGTGCTAGAGACAACTCTGGGGCCAACGTCCTGACTTTC. The V call is TRBV20-1, the J call TRBJ2-6; unclear D gene. In germline, CDR1 is DFQATT, CDR2 SNEGSKA (reference sequence). The CDR3 consists of 14 residues. V was clipped by 0 bases and J by 0 bases, with 3 bases between them.

J is TRBJ2-7 and V is TRBV5-1; 7 bases align to TRBD1. V shed 0 bases, J shed 1 base, and the junction held 4 bases outside the gene matches. CDR1 and CDR2 (germline): SGHRS, YFSETQ. The CDR3 has 15 amino acids. The CDR3 here is CASSLAAGGSYEQYF. The CDR3 region has the DNA TGCGCCAGCAGCTTGGCCGCAGGGGGATCCTACGAGCAGTACTTC. Combining the CDR3 with reference TRBV5-1 and TRBJ2-7 gives the whole variable domain KAGVTQTPRYLIKTRGQQVTLSCSPISGHRSVSWYQQTPGQGLQFLFEYFSETQRNKGNFPGRFSGRQFSNSRSEMNVSTLELGDSALYLCASSLAAGGSYEQYFGPGTRLTVT.

This clonotype has just a few counts. This chain links TRBV7-9 with TRBJ2-2, with a tentative D call TRBD2 (7 bases). The CDR3 sequence is 19 residues long. Germline loops: CDR1 SEHNR, CDR2 FQNEAQ (reference sequence). Between the trimmed V and J ends, which lost 5 bases and 6 bases, there was a span of 28 bases. DNA for the CDR3: TGTGCCAGCAGCCCGCTACGGGGGGCCCAGGGAGATTCGTCCGGGGAGCTGTTTTTT. Translation: CASSPLRGAQGDSSGELFF.

This clonotype was found many times. The J gene is TRBJ2-1, the V gene TRBV15; D may correspond to TRBD1 or TRBD2 (5 bases each). CDR3 size: 15 residues. V was clipped by 5 bases and J by 7 bases, with 18 bases between them. CDR1 LNHNV and CDR2 YYDKDF come from the germline V gene (reference sequence). DNA of the CDR3: TGTGCCACCAGCGGGGGATATGGACATAGTAATGAGCAGTTCTTC. This codes for CATSGGYGHSNEQFF.

This clonotype was counted only a few times. The chain has TRBV15 and TRBJ1-5; no reliable D call. CDR1 and CDR2 (germline): LNHNV, YYDKDF (reference sequence). Trimming shortened V by 7 bases and J by 3 bases, and 19 bases separated the two germline ends. This CDR3 contains 16 residues. In nucleotides, the CDR3 is TGTGCCACCACGGAGGAGGGTTTCCTTTACAATCAGCCCCAGCATTTT. Its protein is CATTEEGFLYNQPQHF.

In this sample, this clonotype turned up a few times. The V and J genes are TRBV7-9 and TRBJ2-5; 14 positions agree with TRBD2. CDR1 is SEHNR and CDR2 is FQNEAQ in the germline V gene (reference sequence). Trimming at V came to 5 bases and at J to 4 bases, leaving 6 bases not matched to a gene. This CDR3 is built from 16 residues. CDR3 sequence reads: CASSGRLAGGSETQYF. The DNA of the CDR3 is TGTGCCAGCAGCGGACGACTAGCGGGAGGGTCAGAGACCCAGTACTTC.